The 23 T cell receptor beta chains listed next were all sequenced from one sample in a study of CXCR3-negative and CXCR3-positive naive CD8 T cells. Preparation of TRB cDNA libraries relied on 5' RACE carrying UMI labels. From its re-call of the 5' RACE reads, TCRdb lists each CDR3 protein once, without DNA. The listing contains 65,000 to 85,000 distinct CDR3 sequences. The specimen sequenced was naive CXCR3- CD8+ T cells from blood. Subset of the sample: CD45RO-CCR7+CD27+CD95- naive CD8+ T cells lacking CXCR3 (TNR3-). The receptors derive from a human donor in good health. Some clones in this sample may be carry-over from other donors' samples.

This sequence joins TRBV28 and TRBJ2-7; the D call of TRBD1 rests on TCRdb alone, since no DNA is present to check it. Per germline, CDR1 MDHEN and CDR2 SYDVKM. The CDR3 contains 16 residues. The CDR3 reads CASSSPTDRGGYEQYF.

The chain carries TRBV6-2 or TRBV6-3 and TRBJ2-1; TCRdb's D call, TRBD2, is unchecked because there is no DNA. CDR1 MNHEY and CDR2 SVGEGT come from the germline V gene. The CDR3 has 15 residues. This CDR3 is CASSGTSGGLNEQFF.

V and J are TRBV10-3 and TRBJ2-7. The V gene's germline CDR1 is ENHRY and CDR2 SYGVKD. The CDR3 runs to 13 residues. The CDR3 is CAISETGLYEQYF.

This chain uses TRBV29-1 with TRBJ1-5; checking the TCRdb D call of TRBD1 is not possible without DNA. Looked up from germline, CDR1 is SQVTM and CDR2 is ANQGSEA. The CDR3 loop spans 16 amino acids. Here the CDR3 reads CSVAWAGAILNQPQHF.

CDR3: CASSFGSGSEQYF. V is TRBV5-1 and J is TRBJ2-7; checking the TCRdb D call of TRBD2 is not possible without DNA. The CDR3 is made up of 13 amino acids. CDR1 SGHRS and CDR2 YFSETQ come from the germline V gene.

CDR3 protein: CASSLKVRLAGVDEQFF. J is TRBJ2-1 and V is TRBV7-9; TCRdb returns TRBD2, unconfirmable since there is no DNA. In germline, CDR1 is SEHNR, CDR2 FQNEAQ (reference sequence). The CDR3 runs 17 residues.

J is TRBJ1-1 and V is TRBV5-1. From germline, CDR1 is SGHRS and CDR2 YFSETQ. This CDR3 region has 14 residues. The CDR3 sequence is CASSLEGAQTEAFF.

The chain links TRBV12-3 or TRBV12-4 to TRBJ2-3; TCRdb's assignment of TRBD2 cannot be checked, as there is no DNA. The CDR3 extends over 16 amino acids. This chain's CDR3 is CASSFRGAPSTDTQYF.

This chain joins TRBV5-1 and TRBJ2-3; TCRdb indicates TRBD1, and absent DNA this call remains unverified. Germline CDR1 reads SGHRS; CDR2 reads YFSETQ. The CDR3 length is 15 residues. The CDR3: CASSLAGGFSDTQYF.

This chain connects TRBV16 to TRBJ1-6; the D call of TRBD1 rests on TCRdb alone, since no DNA is present to check it. The CDR3 sequence is 14 residues long. Looked up from germline, CDR1 is KGHSY and CDR2 is FQNENV. The CDR3: CASSQSGGHSPLHF.

The gene calls are TRBV7-2 and TRBJ2-1. Germline assignment: CDR1 SGHTA and CDR2 FQGNSA. The CDR3 runs 12 residues. CDR3 amino acids: CASSLEGHEQFF.

The rearrangement uses TRBV29-1 and TRBJ2-2. Germline CDR1 reads SQVTM; CDR2 reads ANQGSEA. The CDR3 totals 13 residues. This chain's CDR3 is CSVVKGDTGELFF.

The chain combines TRBV5-6 with TRBJ2-1; TCRdb proposes TRBD2, but this gene call is untestable without DNA. From germline, CDR1 is SGHDT and CDR2 YYEEEE. This CDR3 is 13 amino acids long. CDR3: CASSLSAGDEQFF.

V usage is TRBV28 and J usage is TRBJ2-6; without DNA, the TCRdb call of TRBD1 cannot be checked. This CDR3 is 18 amino acids long. The germline V gene has CDR1 MDHEN and CDR2 SYDVKM. The CDR3 loop is CASSSPREDRAGANVLTF.

The rearrangement joins TRBV29-1 to TRBJ2-3; the TCRdb call, TRBD1, lacks DNA for checking. Germline V gene sequence: CDR1 SQVTM, CDR2 ANQGSEA. The CDR3 extends over 15 amino acids. CDR3 protein: CSVELPPGAVDTQYF.

This chain links TRBV14 with TRBJ2-2; TCRdb indicates TRBD1, and absent DNA this call remains unverified. The CDR3 runs 17 residues. From germline, CDR1 is SGHDN and CDR2 FVKESK. This chain's CDR3 is CASSQYRQGRDTGELFF. Drawing the rest from reference TRBV14 and TRBJ2-2, the complete variable domain is EAGVTQFPSHSVIEKGQTVTLRCDPISGHDNLYWYRRVMGKEIKFLLHFVKESKQDESGMPNNRFLAERTGGTYSTLKVQPAELEDSGVYFCASSQYRQGRDTGELFFGEGSRLTVL.

CDR3 protein: CASGSGSLSEQFF. V gene TRBV6-6 combines with J gene TRBJ2-1; absent DNA, TCRdb's TRBD2 call cannot be checked. This CDR3 spans 13 amino acids. Germline loops: CDR1 MNHNY, CDR2 SVGAGI (reference sequence).

V and J are TRBV29-1 and TRBJ2-1; TCRdb lists TRBD2, though no DNA is available to test this call. Per germline, CDR1 SQVTM and CDR2 ANQGSEA. The CDR3 contains 15 residues. CDR3 in amino acids: CSVLTGGISYNEQFF.

The rearrangement joins TRBV5-6 to TRBJ2-7; TCRdb designates TRBD1, a call that cannot be tested without DNA. Germline V gene data show CDR1 as SGHDT and CDR2 as YYEEEE. This CDR3 comprises 15 residues. The CDR3 spells CASSSAWGASYEQYF.

The chain is built from TRBV28 and TRBJ2-7; TCRdb's D gene call, TRBD2, goes unchecked for lack of DNA. Germline CDR1 reads MDHEN; CDR2 reads SYDVKM. This CDR3 spans 15 amino acids. The CDR3: CASSTRTLSRGEQYF. Variable domain in full (rest from reference TRBV28 and TRBJ2-7): DVKVTQSSRYLVKRTGEKVFLECVQDMDHENMFWYRQDPGLGLRLIYFSYDVKMKEKGDIPEGYSVSREKKERFSLILESASTNQTSMYLCASSTRTLSRGEQYFGPGTRLTVT.

J is TRBJ2-1 and V is TRBV24-1; TCRdb lists TRBD2, though no DNA is available to test this call. Per germline, CDR1 KGHDR and CDR2 SFDVKD. The CDR3 consists of 16 residues. The CDR3 region is CATSELAGEKGNEQFF.

The V call is TRBV7-2, the J call TRBJ1-1. The CDR3 has 12 amino acids. From germline, CDR1 is SGHTA and CDR2 FQGNSA. Here the CDR3 reads CASSQAVAEAFF.

The chain combines TRBV7-3 with TRBJ2-2; TCRdb lists TRBD2, though no DNA is available to test this call. Germline V CDR1 and CDR2: SGHTA, FQGTGA. The CDR3 consists of 17 residues. CDR3 protein: CASSPTLAGVSTGELFF.